This T cell receptor beta chain stems from a study of radiation and T cells in renal cell carcinoma. Study outcomes and limitations: Without pretreatment biopsies, baseline tumor clonotype presence was undetermined. Top tumor clonotypes rose in blood 2 weeks post-radiation, then contracted.

Assay used: immunoSEQ multiplex PCR; TCRdb lists only in-frame clones, some missing. The repertoire holds under 200,000 clones, with approximately 90% as singletons. Details on this clone: What it binds is not known. Within the sample, other DNA sequences also encode this same CDR3.

CDR1 is LNHDA, CDR2 SQIVND, per germline (reference sequence). Trimming left V 5 bases short and J 5 bases short, with 12 bases between. The CDR3 loop spans 13 amino acids. Indicated time point: blood 4 weeks post-SBRT, at nephrectomy. The treatment denotes: 15 Gy SBRT to primary tumor, nephrectomy 4 weeks later. Nephrectomy followed 15 Gy stereotactic body radiation by 4 weeks. Blood was sampled at baseline, 2 weeks and 4 weeks after SBRT. V and J are TRBV19 and TRBJ1-1, with a weak D call TRBD1 (6 bases). This receptor was obtained from a woman between 50 and 59 years old with renal cell carcinoma. The sequencing used blood, collected from a patient whose treatment included radiotherapy and nephrectomy. CDR3 DNA sequence: TGTGCCAGTAGTGAACAGGGTGGTACTGAAGCTTTCTTT. Translation gives CASSEQGGTEAFF. Combining the CDR3 with reference TRBV19 and TRBJ1-1 gives the whole variable domain DGGITQSPKYLFRKEGQNVTLSCEQNLNHDAMYWYRQDPGQGLRLIYYSQIVNDFQKGDIAEGYSVSREKKESFPLTVTSAQKNPTAFYLCASSEQGGTEAFFGQGTRLTVV.